This TCR beta chain appears in the sequencing data of a study of breast tumors, draining lymph nodes, adjacent tissues. This clonotype has ten or more counts. One entry per CDR3 protein, called by TCRdb with MiXCR from the multiplex PCR reads. The profile shows about 20,000 distinct CDR3 sequences, around 46% of them singletons. This TCR came from a female donor with breast cancer. Some clones in this sample may be carry-over from other donors' samples. Sequencing used breast tumor tissue.

CDR3 in DNA: TGTGCCAGCAGTGAAGGAAGGGGGAACCTTATCTACGAGCAGTACTTC. It yields the protein CASSEGRGNLIYEQYF. The chain employs TRBV6-1 and TRBJ2-7; maybe TRBD1 (6 bases). This CDR3 is built from 16 residues. V was trimmed by 1 base and J by 3 bases, leaving 16 bases between them. The germline V gene encodes CDR1 MNHNS and CDR2 SASEGT.